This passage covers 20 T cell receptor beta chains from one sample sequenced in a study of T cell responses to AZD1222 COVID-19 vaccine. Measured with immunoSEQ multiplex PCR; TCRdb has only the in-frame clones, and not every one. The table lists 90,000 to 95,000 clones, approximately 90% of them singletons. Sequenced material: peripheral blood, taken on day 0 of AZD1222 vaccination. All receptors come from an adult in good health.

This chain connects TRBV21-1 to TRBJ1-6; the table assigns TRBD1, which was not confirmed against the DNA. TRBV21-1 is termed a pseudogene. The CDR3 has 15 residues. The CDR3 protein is CASNSDSSARSPLHF. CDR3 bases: TGTGCCAGCAACTCGGACAGTTCCGCTCGTTCACCCCTCCACTTT.

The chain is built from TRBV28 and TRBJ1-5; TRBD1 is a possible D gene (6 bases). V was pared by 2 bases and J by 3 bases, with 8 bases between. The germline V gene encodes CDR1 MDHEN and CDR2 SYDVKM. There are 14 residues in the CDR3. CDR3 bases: TGTGCCAGCAGTTTAGGACAGAACAATCAGCCCCAGCATTTT. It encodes CASSLGQNNQPQHF.

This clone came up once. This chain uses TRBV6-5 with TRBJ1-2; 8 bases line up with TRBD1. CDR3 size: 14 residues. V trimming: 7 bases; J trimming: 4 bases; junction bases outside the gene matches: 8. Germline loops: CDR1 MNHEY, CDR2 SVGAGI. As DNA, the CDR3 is TGTGCCAGCAATTCGGGACAGGAGAGCTATGGCTACACCTTC. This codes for CASNSGQESYGYTF.

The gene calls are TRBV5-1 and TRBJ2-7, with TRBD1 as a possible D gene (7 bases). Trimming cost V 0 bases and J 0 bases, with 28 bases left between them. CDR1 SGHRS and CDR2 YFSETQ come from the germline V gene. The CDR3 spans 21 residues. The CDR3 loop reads CASSLAWQGDRRELISYEQYF. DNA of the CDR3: TGCGCCAGCAGCTTGGCTTGGCAGGGGGATCGCCGGGAGTTAATCTCCTACGAGCAGTACTTC.

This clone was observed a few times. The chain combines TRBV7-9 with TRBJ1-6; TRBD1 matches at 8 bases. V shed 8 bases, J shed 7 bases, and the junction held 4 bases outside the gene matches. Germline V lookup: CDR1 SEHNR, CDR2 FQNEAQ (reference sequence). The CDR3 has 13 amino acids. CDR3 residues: CASLQGGNSPLHF. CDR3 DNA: TGTGCCAGCCTACAGGGGGGGAATTCACCCCTCCACTTT.

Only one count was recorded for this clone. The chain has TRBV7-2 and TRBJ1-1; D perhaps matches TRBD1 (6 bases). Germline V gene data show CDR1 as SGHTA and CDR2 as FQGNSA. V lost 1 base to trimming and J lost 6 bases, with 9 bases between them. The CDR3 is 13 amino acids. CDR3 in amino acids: CASSLEGGAEAFF. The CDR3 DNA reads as TGTGCCAGCAGCTTAGAGGGGGGCGCTGAAGCTTTCTTT.

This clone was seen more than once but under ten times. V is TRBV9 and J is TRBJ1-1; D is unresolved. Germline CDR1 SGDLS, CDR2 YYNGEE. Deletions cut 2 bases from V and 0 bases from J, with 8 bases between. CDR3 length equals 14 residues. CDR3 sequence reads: CASSVSTLNTEAFF. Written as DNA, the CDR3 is TGTGCCAGCAGCGTTAGCACATTGAACACTGAAGCTTTCTTT.

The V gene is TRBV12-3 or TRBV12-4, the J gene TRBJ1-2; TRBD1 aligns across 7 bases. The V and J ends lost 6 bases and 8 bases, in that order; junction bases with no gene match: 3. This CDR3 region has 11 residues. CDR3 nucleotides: TGTGCCAGCAGCCCAGGGGGGGGCTACACCTTC. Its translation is CASSPGGGYTF.

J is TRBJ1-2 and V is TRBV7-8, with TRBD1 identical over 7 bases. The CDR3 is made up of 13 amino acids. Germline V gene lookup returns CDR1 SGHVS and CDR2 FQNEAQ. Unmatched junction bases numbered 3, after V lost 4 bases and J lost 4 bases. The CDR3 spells CASSSDRVYGYTF. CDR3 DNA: TGTGCCAGCAGCTCAGACAGGGTCTATGGCTACACCTTC.

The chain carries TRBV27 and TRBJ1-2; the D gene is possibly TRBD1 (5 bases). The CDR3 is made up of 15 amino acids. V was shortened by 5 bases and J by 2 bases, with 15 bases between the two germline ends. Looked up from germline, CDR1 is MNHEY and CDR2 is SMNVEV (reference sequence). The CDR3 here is CASSPTQGANYGYTF. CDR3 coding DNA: TGTGCCAGCAGTCCAACGCAGGGCGCGAACTATGGCTACACCTTC.

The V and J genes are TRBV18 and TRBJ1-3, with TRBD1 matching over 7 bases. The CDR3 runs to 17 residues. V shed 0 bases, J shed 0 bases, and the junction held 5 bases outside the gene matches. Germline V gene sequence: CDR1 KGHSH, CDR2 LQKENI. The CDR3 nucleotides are TGTGCCAGCTCACCACCGACAGGGAGGAACTCTGGAAACACCATATATTTT. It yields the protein CASSPPTGRNSGNTIYF.

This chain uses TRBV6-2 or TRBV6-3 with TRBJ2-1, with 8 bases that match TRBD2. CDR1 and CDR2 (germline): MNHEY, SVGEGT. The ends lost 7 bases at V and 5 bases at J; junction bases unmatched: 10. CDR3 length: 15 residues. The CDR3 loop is CASNPTGGVNNEQFF. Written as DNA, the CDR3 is TGTGCCAGCAACCCAACGGGAGGGGTCAACAATGAGCAGTTCTTC.

CDR3 DNA sequence: TGTGCCAGCAGCTTGGCGCGAACTAACTATGGCTACACCTTC. As protein: CASSLARTNYGYTF. The rearrangement uses TRBV7-3 and TRBJ1-2; D gene uncertain. The CDR3 is 14 residues long. Per germline, CDR1 SGHTA and CDR2 FQGTGA. Trimming removed 3 bases from V and 0 bases from J, with 8 bases in between. Looking up the rest from reference TRBV7-3 and TRBJ1-2 gives the full variable domain: GAGVSQTPSNKVTEKGKYVELRCDPISGHTALYWYRQSLGQGPEFLIYFQGTGAADDSGLPNDRFFAVRPEGSVSTLKIQRTERGDSAVYLCASSLARTNYGYTFGSGTRLTVV.

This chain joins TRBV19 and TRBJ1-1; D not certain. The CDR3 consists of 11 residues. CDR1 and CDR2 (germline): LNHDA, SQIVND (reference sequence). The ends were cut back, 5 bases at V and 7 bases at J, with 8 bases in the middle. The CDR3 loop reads CASSGSGEAFF. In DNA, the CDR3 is TGTGCCAGTAGTGGGAGTGGTGAAGCTTTCTTT.

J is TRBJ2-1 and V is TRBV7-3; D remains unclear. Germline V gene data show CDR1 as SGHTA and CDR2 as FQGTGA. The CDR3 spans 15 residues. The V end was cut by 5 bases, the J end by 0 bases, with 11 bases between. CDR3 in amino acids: CASSLTMGSYNEQFF. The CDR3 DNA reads TGTGCCAGCAGCCTGACCATGGGCTCCTACAATGAGCAGTTCTTC.

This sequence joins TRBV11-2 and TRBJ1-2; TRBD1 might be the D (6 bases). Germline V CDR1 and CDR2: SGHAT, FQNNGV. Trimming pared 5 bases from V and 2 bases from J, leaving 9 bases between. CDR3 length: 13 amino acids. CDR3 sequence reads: CASSKDRNYGYTF. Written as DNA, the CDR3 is TGTGCCAGCAGCAAGGACAGAAACTATGGCTACACCTTC.

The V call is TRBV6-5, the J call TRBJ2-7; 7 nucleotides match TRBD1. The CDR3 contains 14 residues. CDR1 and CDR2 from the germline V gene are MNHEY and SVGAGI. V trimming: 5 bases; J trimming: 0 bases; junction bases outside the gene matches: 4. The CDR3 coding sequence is TGTGCCAGCAGTCCCGGGACAGTCTCCTACGAGCAGTACTTC. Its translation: CASSPGTVSYEQYF.

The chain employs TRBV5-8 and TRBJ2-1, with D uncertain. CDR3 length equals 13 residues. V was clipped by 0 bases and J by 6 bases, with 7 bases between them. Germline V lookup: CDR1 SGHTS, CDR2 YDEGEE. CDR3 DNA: TGTGCCAGCAGCTTGGTTACGGTCAATGAGCAGTTCTTC. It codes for CASSLVTVNEQFF.

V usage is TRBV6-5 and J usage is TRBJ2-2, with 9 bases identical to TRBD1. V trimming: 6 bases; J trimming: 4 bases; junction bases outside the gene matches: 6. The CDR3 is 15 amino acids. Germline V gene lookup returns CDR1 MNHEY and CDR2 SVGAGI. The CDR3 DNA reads TGTGCCAGCAGGTACAGGGGGCTAGGCACCGGGGAGCTGTTTTTT. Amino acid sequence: CASRYRGLGTGELFF.

CDR3 coding DNA: TGTGCCAGTAGTATAGACAGGGGGAATTCGTATAGCAATCAGCCCCAGCATTTT. Encoded protein: CASSIDRGNSYSNQPQHF. The chain recombines TRBV19 with TRBJ1-5, with 7 positions matching TRBD1. Germline trimming cut 0 bases from V and 0 bases from J; bases unmatched to any gene: 8. The CDR3 loop spans 18 amino acids. Germline CDR1 and CDR2: LNHDA and SQIVND (reference sequence).